The present entry profiles one T cell receptor beta chain with its context. Its specificity is not known. Germline V CDR1 and CDR2: MGHRA, YSYEKL. V lost 0 bases to trimming and J lost 3 bases, with 23 bases between them. The CDR3 extends over 20 amino acids. This sample was included in a study of OX40 agonist ivuxolimab in advanced cancers. Overall study context: Clinicians treated patients with ivuxolimab, an agonistic anti-OX40 (CD134) antibody. The study's findings and limits: CD8+ T cells averaged more expanded clones than CD4+.

Libraries were prepared by immunoSEQ multiplex PCR; TCRdb keeps only in-frame clonotypes and omits some of them. Here the sample spans about 62,000 clones, about four fifths being singletons. The J gene is TRBJ1-4, the V gene TRBV4-1; D possibly corresponds to TRBD1 (5 bases). This clonotype was sampled from an adult with an advanced solid tumor such as melanoma, head and neck, liver or kidney cancer. This specimen consisted of CD4+ or CD8+ T cells sorted from blood, obtained in a trial of the OX40 agonist ivuxolimab. CDR3 loop: CASSQDLYASGVAANEKLFF. CDR3 DNA: TGCGCCAGCAGCCAAGATTTGTATGCATCGGGGGTGGCAGCTAATGAAAAACTGTTTTTT.